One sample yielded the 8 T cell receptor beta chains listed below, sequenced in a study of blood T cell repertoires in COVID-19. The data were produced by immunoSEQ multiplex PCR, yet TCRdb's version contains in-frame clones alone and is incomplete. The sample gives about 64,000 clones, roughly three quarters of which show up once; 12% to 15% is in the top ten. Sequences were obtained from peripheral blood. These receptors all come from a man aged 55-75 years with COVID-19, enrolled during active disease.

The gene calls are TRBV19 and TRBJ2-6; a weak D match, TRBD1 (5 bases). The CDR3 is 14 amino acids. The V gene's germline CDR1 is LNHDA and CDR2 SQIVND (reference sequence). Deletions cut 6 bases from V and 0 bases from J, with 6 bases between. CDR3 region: CASRQASGANVLTF. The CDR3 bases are TGTGCCAGTAGACAGGCCTCTGGGGCCAACGTCCTGACTTTC.

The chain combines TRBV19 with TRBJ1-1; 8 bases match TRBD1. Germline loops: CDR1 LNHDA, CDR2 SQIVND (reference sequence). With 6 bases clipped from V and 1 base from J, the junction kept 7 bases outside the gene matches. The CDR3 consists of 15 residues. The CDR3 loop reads CASSTPGQANTEAFF. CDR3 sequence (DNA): TGTGCCAGTAGCACCCCGGGACAGGCGAACACTGAAGCTTTCTTT.

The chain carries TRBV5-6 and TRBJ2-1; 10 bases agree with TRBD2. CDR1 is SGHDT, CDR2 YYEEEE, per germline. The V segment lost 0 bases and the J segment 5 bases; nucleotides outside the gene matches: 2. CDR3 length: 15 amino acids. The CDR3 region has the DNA TGTGCCAGCAGCTTGGTAGGACTAGCGGACAATGAGCAGTTCTTC. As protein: CASSLVGLADNEQFF.

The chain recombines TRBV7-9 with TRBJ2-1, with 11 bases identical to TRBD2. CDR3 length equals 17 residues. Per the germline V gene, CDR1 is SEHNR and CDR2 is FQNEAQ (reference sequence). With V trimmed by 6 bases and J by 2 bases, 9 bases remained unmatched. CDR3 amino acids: CASRAQTSGNPYNEQFF. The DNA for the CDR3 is TGTGCCAGCAGAGCACAGACTAGCGGGAACCCCTACAATGAGCAGTTCTTC.

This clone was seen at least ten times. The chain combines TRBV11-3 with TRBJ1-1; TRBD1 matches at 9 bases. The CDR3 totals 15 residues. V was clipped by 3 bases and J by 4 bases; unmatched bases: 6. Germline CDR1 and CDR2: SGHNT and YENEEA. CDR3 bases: TGTGCCAGCAGCTTGGTCACAGGGGGCAGCACTGAAGCTTTCTTT. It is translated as CASSLVTGGSTEAFF.

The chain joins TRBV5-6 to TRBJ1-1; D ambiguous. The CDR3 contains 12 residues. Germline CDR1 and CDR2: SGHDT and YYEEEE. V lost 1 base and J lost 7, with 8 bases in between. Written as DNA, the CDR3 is TGTGCCAGCAGCTTGTCGGCGGGTGAAGCTTTCTTT. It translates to CASSLSAGEAFF.

The CDR3, as DNA: TGCGCCAGCAGTAGAGGAACTAATGAAAAACTGTTTTTT. This sequence encodes CASSRGTNEKLFF. The rearrangement links TRBV5-1 to TRBJ1-4; D gene uncertain. There are 13 residues in the CDR3. CDR1 SGHRS and CDR2 YFSETQ come from the germline V gene. V was clipped by 5 bases and J by 1 base, with 6 bases between them.

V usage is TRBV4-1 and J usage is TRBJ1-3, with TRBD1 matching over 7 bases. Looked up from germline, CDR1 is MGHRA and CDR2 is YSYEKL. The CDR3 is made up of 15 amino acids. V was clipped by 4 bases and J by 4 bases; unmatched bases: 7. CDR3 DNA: TGCGCCAGCAGCCTAACCAGGGGGAACGGAAACACCATATATTTT. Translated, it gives CASSLTRGNGNTIYF.